What follows are 25 T cell receptor beta chains derived from one specimen sequenced in a study of blood T cell repertoires in COVID-19. The data were produced by immunoSEQ multiplex PCR, yet TCRdb's version contains in-frame clones alone and is incomplete. The sample contains about 200,000 clones, approximately 80% of which appear only once. Sequenced sample: PBMCs or T cells enriched from blood (not recorded which). Receptors originate from a man in his forties who had recovered from COVID-19.

V and J are TRBV28 and TRBJ2-7, with D perhaps TRBD1 (5 bases). Trimming took off 4 bases at V and 5 bases at J, with 15 bases between the two ends. The CDR3 is made up of 14 amino acids. Per the germline V gene, CDR1 is MDHEN and CDR2 is SYDVKM. CDR3 amino acids: CASSSSGNRDEQYV. CDR3 bases: TGTGCCAGCAGTTCCTCAGGGAACCGCGACGAGCAGTACGTC.

The chain has TRBV6-5 and TRBJ2-3; D is unclear. Germline CDR1 and CDR2: MNHEY and SVGAGI. With 0 bases removed from V and 1 base from J, the gap between germline ends came to 5 bases. This CDR3 region has 14 residues. The CDR3: CASSYSSGTDTQYF. The DNA for the CDR3 is TGTGCCAGCAGTTACTCGAGCGGCACAGATACGCAGTATTTT.

The rearrangement links TRBV7-2 to TRBJ2-2; 12 bases agree with TRBD2. Germline V gene sequence: CDR1 SGHTA, CDR2 FQGNSA. V lost 2 bases, J lost 4 bases, and 2 bases stayed unmatched. The length of the CDR3 is 16 residues. The CDR3 reads CASSLTGLAGTGELFF. The CDR3, as DNA: TGTGCCAGCAGCTTAACGGGACTAGCGGGCACCGGGGAGCTGTTTTTT.

The genes are TRBV7-2 and TRBJ1-6, with D uncertain. V gave up 1 base and J gave up 0 bases, with 13 bases separating them. The CDR3 is 18 residues long. Germline V gene data show CDR1 as SGHTA and CDR2 as FQGNSA. In DNA, the CDR3 is TGTGCCAGCAGCTTAGTACCCCCTACGAGCTCCTATAATTCACCCCTCCACTTT. Translation: CASSLVPPTSSYNSPLHF.

The chain is built from TRBV5-1 and TRBJ1-2, with D hard to call. Trimming removed 4 bases from V and 6 bases from J, with 13 bases in between. Germline V gene sequence: CDR1 SGHRS, CDR2 YFSETQ. The CDR3 sequence is 13 residues long. The CDR3 DNA reads as TGCGCCAGCAGCCCGGATGGGAGCAATGGCTACACCTTC. Protein: CASSPDGSNGYTF.

Concerning this clone itself: The sample has other DNA sequences that encode this CDR3 too. The V call is TRBV9, the J call TRBJ2-2, with D unresolved. The CDR3 covers 12 residues. V dropped 0 bases and J dropped 7 bases, with 4 bases sitting between them. CDR1 is SGDLS and CDR2 is YYNGEE in the germline V gene. This chain's CDR3 is CASSVVLGELFF. The CDR3 DNA follows: TGTGCCAGCAGCGTAGTTCTCGGGGAGCTGTTTTTT. Looking up the rest from reference TRBV9 and TRBJ2-2 gives the full variable domain: DSGVTQTPKHLITATGQRVTLRCSPRSGDLSVYWYQQSLDQGLQFLIQYYNGEERAKGNILERFSAQQFPDLHSELNLSSLELGDSALYFCASSVVLGELFFGEGSRLTVL.

This clone occurred a few times. V and J are TRBV18 and TRBJ2-1; 8 positions match TRBD2. V was clipped by 8 bases and J by 8 bases; unmatched bases: 11. This CDR3 is 14 amino acids long. CDR1 is KGHSH and CDR2 is LQKENI in the germline V gene. In DNA, the CDR3 is TGTGCCAGCGGAGGCGGGGGGCTACGGGATGAGCAGTTCTTC. Translated: CASGGGGLRDEQFF.

The chain links TRBV6-5 to TRBJ1-2, with 7 bases that match TRBD1. CDR1 is MNHEY and CDR2 is SVGAGI in the germline V gene. The CDR3 covers 14 residues. V lost 6 bases and J lost 7; bases outside the gene matches: 11. The CDR3 here is CASRLGQDLAGYTF. The CDR3 DNA follows: TGTGCCAGCAGACTCGGACAGGATCTTGCTGGCTACACCTTC.

This chain connects TRBV7-9 to TRBJ2-3, with TRBD2 matching over 14 bases. V was pared by 5 bases and J by 3 bases, with 19 bases of the junction left unmatched. This CDR3 has 21 residues. Looked up from germline, CDR1 is SEHNR and CDR2 is FQNEAQ (reference sequence). CDR3 residues: CASSTYSGLAGEGRKTDTQYF. The DNA of the CDR3 is TGTGCCAGCAGCACTTACTCGGGACTAGCGGGAGAGGGTCGAAAAACAGATACGCAGTATTTT.

The rearrangement joins TRBV9 to TRBJ1-2; D call uncertain. This CDR3 has 14 amino acids. V lost 5 bases to trimming and J lost 0 bases, with 11 bases between them. Germline V CDR1 and CDR2: SGDLS, YYNGEE. The CDR3 here is CASSDITSNYGYTF. CDR3 sequence (DNA): TGTGCCAGCAGTGACATTACATCTAACTATGGCTACACCTTC.

This chain connects TRBV7-2 to TRBJ2-5; TRBD1 matches at 9 bases. The CDR3 contains 15 residues. Trimming removed 3 bases from V and 3 bases from J; junction bases left unmatched: 5. CDR1 is SGHTA, CDR2 FQGNSA, per germline. The CDR3 loop is CASSFLGQGKETQYF. For the CDR3, the DNA is TGTGCCAGCAGCTTTCTGGGACAGGGTAAAGAGACCCAGTACTTC.

This rearrangement joins TRBV11-2 to TRBJ1-1, with D tentatively TRBD1 (5 bases). Deletions cut 4 bases from V and 6 bases from J, with 15 bases between. The germline V gene encodes CDR1 SGHAT and CDR2 FQNNGV. This CDR3 is 14 amino acids long. The CDR3 sequence: CASSYQWRGAEAFF. CDR3 nucleotides: TGTGCCAGCAGCTACCAATGGCGGGGGGCTGAAGCTTTCTTT.

The chain joins TRBV4-2 to TRBJ2-2, with 9 nucleotides matching TRBD1. The germline V gene has CDR1 LGHNA and CDR2 YNFKEQ. After removal of 0 bases from V and 3 bases from J, the junction contained 5 bases not matched to a gene. The CDR3 runs to 17 residues. Here the CDR3 DNA reads TGTGCCAGCAGCCAAGACGCGGGACAGGGATACACCGGGGAGCTGTTTTTT. It is translated as CASSQDAGQGYTGELFF.

This clone was seen once. This chain connects TRBV29-1 to TRBJ2-3; 12 positions match TRBD1. The length of the CDR3 is 16 residues. Per germline, CDR1 SQVTM and CDR2 ANQGSEA. J was trimmed by 1 base and V by 5 bases; bases with no gene match: 7. In nucleotides, the CDR3 is TGCAGCGTTCCAAAAGGGACAGGGGGCGGCACAGATACGCAGTATTTT. This codes for CSVPKGTGGGTDTQYF.

This clone has a single count. This rearrangement joins TRBV27 to TRBJ2-6; 9 nucleotides match TRBD1. The V gene end was trimmed by 5 bases and the J gene end by 0 bases; junction bases not matched to a gene: 14. The CDR3 extends over 20 amino acids. The V gene's germline CDR1 is MNHEY and CDR2 SMNVEV (reference sequence). CDR3 nucleotides: TGTGCCAGCAGTATCTTTTCTCCCGGGACAGGGTACTCTGGGGCCAACGTCCTGACTTTC. As protein: CASSIFSPGTGYSGANVLTF. The whole variable domain, remainder taken from reference TRBV27 and TRBJ2-6, is EAQVTQNPRYLITVTGKKLTVTCSQNMNHEYMSWYRQDPGLGLRQIYYSMNVEVTDKGDVPEGYKVSRKEKRNFPLILESPSPNQTSLYFCASSIFSPGTGYSGANVLTFGAGSRLTVL.

This sequence joins TRBV15 and TRBJ2-7; weak D call: TRBD2 (6 bases). Germline V gene data show CDR1 as LNHNV and CDR2 as YYDKDF (reference sequence). The CDR3 runs to 14 residues. V was cut by 2 bases and J by 7 bases, with 15 bases left in between. Here the CDR3 DNA reads TGTGCCACCAGCAGACCGGGACTCACTAGGGAGCAGTACTTC. Translated, it gives CATSRPGLTREQYF.

V and J are TRBV15 and TRBJ2-5, with a weak D call TRBD1 (6 bases). Germline loops: CDR1 LNHNV, CDR2 YYDKDF (reference sequence). V dropped 6 bases and J dropped 4 bases, with 9 bases sitting between them. CDR3 length equals 12 residues. This chain's CDR3 is CATRGGGETQYF. As DNA, the CDR3 is TGTGCCACCAGAGGGGGTGGAGAGACCCAGTACTTC.

The table lists this clone with a few counts. The J gene is TRBJ1-1, the V gene TRBV2; perhaps TRBD1 as D (5 bases). Between the trimmed V and J ends, which lost 8 bases and 10 bases, there was a span of 20 bases. CDR3 length: 13 amino acids. The germline V gene encodes CDR1 SNHLY and CDR2 FYNNEI. The CDR3 sequence: CASPHGQGRPAFF. The CDR3 region has the DNA TGTGCCAGCCCCCACGGGCAGGGCCGCCCAGCTTTCTTT. Looking up the rest from reference TRBV2 and TRBJ1-1 gives the full variable domain: EPEVTQTPSHQVTQMGQEVILRCVPISNHLYFYWYRQILGQKVEFLVSFYNNEISEKSEIFDDQFSVERPDGSNFTLKIRSTKLEDSAMYFCASPHGQGRPAFFGQGTRLTVV.

The chain is built from TRBV10-3 and TRBJ1-1; TRBD1 matches 10 bases. V gave up 2 bases and J gave up 4 bases; unmatched junction bases: 16. The CDR3 consists of 19 residues. Germline CDR1 reads ENHRY; CDR2 reads SYGVKD. Here the CDR3 DNA reads TGTGCCATCAGTGAGACAGGTGGGGGGACAGGGGATGGTGGCACTGAAGCTTTCTTT. This sequence encodes CAISETGGGTGDGGTEAFF.

This chain connects TRBV6-5 to TRBJ1-5, with D possibly TRBD1 on 6 matching bases. This CDR3 is 13 amino acids long. Between the trimmed V and J ends, which lost 6 bases and 5 bases, there was a span of 11 bases. Germline loops: CDR1 MNHEY, CDR2 SVGAGI. As DNA, the CDR3 is TGTGCCAGCAGCCAGGACAGTGATCAGCCCCAGCATTTT. Translated: CASSQDSDQPQHF.

There are a few counts of this clone. CDR3 amino acids: CASSPRSRGKDTGELFF. The CDR3 DNA reads TGTGCCAGCTCACCCCGCTCCAGGGGAAAGGACACCGGGGAGCTGTTTTTT. The gene calls are TRBV18 and TRBJ2-2; possibly TRBD1 for D (6 bases). Trimming took off 3 bases at V and 3 bases at J, with 17 bases between the two ends. From germline, CDR1 is KGHSH and CDR2 LQKENI. The CDR3 runs 17 residues.

The chain links TRBV24-1 to TRBJ2-7; D is ambiguous. Deletions cut 2 bases from V and 2 bases from J, with 9 bases between. Germline V gene data show CDR1 as KGHDR and CDR2 as SFDVKD. The CDR3 is 14 residues long. CDR3 DNA: TGTGCCACCAGTGATTCCGGGTATGCCTACGAGCAGTACGTC. Translation gives CATSDSGYAYEQYV.

The chain recombines TRBV7-2 with TRBJ2-7; tentatively, D is TRBD1 (6 bases). V dropped 1 base and J dropped 0 bases, with 13 bases sitting between them. The CDR3 is 16 residues long. Germline CDR1 and CDR2: SGHTA and FQGNSA. CDR3 amino acids: CASSLGGDRSSYEQYF. In DNA, the CDR3 is TGTGCCAGCAGCTTAGGGGGCGACAGGAGCTCCTACGAGCAGTACTTC.

V and J are TRBV3-1 (or the pseudogene TRBV3-2) and TRBJ2-2, with 11 nucleotides matching TRBD2. This CDR3 contains 18 residues. Trimming removed 0 bases from V and 2 bases from J; junction bases left unmatched: 5. Per germline, CDR1 LGHDT and CDR2 YNNKEL (reference sequence). CDR3 sequence reads: CASSQDYGTSGNTGELFF. CDR3 DNA sequence: TGTGCCAGCAGCCAAGATTACGGGACTAGCGGTAACACCGGGGAGCTGTTTTTT.

The chain has TRBV5-1 and TRBJ1-5; D not resolved. CDR3 length: 15 residues. Trimming removed 0 bases from V and 5 bases from J, with 12 bases in between. The germline V gene encodes CDR1 SGHRS and CDR2 YFSETQ. DNA for the CDR3: TGCGCCAGCAGCTTGGCCGGGTATGGCGATCAGCCCCAGCATTTT. Translation gives CASSLAGYGDQPQHF.